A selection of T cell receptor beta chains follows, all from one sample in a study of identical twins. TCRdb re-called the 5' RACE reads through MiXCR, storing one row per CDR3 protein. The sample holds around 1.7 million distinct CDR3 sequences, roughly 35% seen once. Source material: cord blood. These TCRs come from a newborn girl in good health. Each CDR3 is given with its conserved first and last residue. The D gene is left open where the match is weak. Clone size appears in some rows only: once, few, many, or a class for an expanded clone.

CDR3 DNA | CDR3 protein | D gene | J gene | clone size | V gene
TGTGCCAGCAGCCTACCCCGGACCAGAGGGGAGACCCAGTACTTC | CASSLPRTRGETQYF | NA | TRBJ2-5 | NA | TRBV2
TGTGCCAGCAGTTTGTCGGACAGGCTTAATCAGCCCCAGCATTTT | CASSLSDRLNQPQHF | TRBD1 | TRBJ1-5 | few | TRBV28
TGTGCCAGCCGTTCCCAGGGTAGGACTTACGAGCAGTACTTC | CASRSQGRTYEQYF | NA | TRBJ2-7 | NA | TRBV2
TGTGCCAGCAGCTCAGGCAAGGGGATGGTTGAAAAACTGTTTTTT | CASSSGKGMVEKLFF | NA | TRBJ1-4 | NA | TRBV7-6
TGTGCCAGCAGCCAGTCTGGGCCTCAGGCAGCGCAGTATTTT | CASSQSGPQAAQYF | NA | TRBJ2-3 | few | TRBV3-1
TGTGCCAGCAGCTTACGGGCCGGGACAGGGAACACTGAAGCTTTCTTT | CASSLRAGTGNTEAFF | TRBD1 | TRBJ1-1 | NA | TRBV7-9
TGCAGTGCTAACGTCGGGTCGGCTAGCGGGGGAGATACGCAGTATTTT | CSANVGSASGGDTQYF | TRBD2 | TRBJ2-3 | few | TRBV20-1
TGTGCCAGCAGCCCGGGAAACGCGAACACCAGGGAGCTGTTTTTT | CASSPGNANTRELFF | NA | TRBJ2-2 | NA | TRBV4-2
TGTGCCAGCAGCTTAGGGACTAGCGTTCACCACACAGATACGCAGTATTTT | CASSLGTSVHHTDTQYF | TRBD2 | TRBJ2-3 | NA | TRBV7-2
TGTGCCAGCAGCTTACCCGGACTAGCGGGAGGGGAAGGTCTCTATGAGCAGTTCTTC | CASSLPGLAGGEGLYEQFF | TRBD2 | TRBJ2-1 | NA | TRBV11-2
TGTGCCACCAGCAGAGCCACGGGACTAGCGGGAGTGGAGACCCAGTACTTC | CATSRATGLAGVETQYF | TRBD2 | TRBJ2-5 | NA | TRBV15
TGTGCCAGCAGCCAAGTCCATAGCGGGGGGGCCTACGAGCAGTACTTC | CASSQVHSGGAYEQYF | TRBD2 | TRBJ2-7 | NA | TRBV4-2
TGTGCCAGCAGTGATGGCAGGGGCAGGCGATATGGCTACACCTTC | CASSDGRGRRYGYTF | NA | TRBJ1-2 | NA | TRBV25-1
TGTGCCAGCTCACCCCCTCGTTTGGGACAGTACAATGAGCAGTTCTTC | CASSPPRLGQYNEQFF | TRBD1 | TRBJ2-1 | NA | TRBV18
TGCAGCGTTACAGGGGGTGTCACTGAAGCTTTCTTT | CSVTGGVTEAFF | TRBD1 | TRBJ1-1 | few | TRBV29-1
TGTGCCAGCAGTTTGAGCAGGACGGGGGGCTACACCTTC | CASSLSRTGGYTF | NA | TRBJ1-2 | few | TRBV28
TGTGCCAGCAGCCAAGATTACTATAATTCACCCCTCCACTTT | CASSQDYYNSPLHF | NA | TRBJ1-6 | NA | TRBV3-1
TGTGCCAGCAGTTCCCCCGGGACTAGAGACCCCTCGCAGTTCTTC | CASSSPGTRDPSQFF | TRBD2 | TRBJ2-1 | few | TRBV12-3/TRBV12-4
TGTGCCAGCAGCTTAGTTGCGACAGGAGAGACAGATACGCAGTATTTT | CASSLVATGETDTQYF | NA | TRBJ2-3 | NA | TRBV7-9
TGTGCCAGCAGTTTATCGAAATGGTCTTATGGCTACACCTTC | CASSLSKWSYGYTF | NA | TRBJ1-2 | NA | TRBV27
TGTGCCAGCAGTGAGTTTATGGCAGGGGGCACTGAAGCTTTCTTT | CASSEFMAGGTEAFF | TRBD1 | TRBJ1-1 | few | TRBV2
TGCGCCAGCAGTGAATTGGGGGGAGATGGCTACACCTTC | CASSELGGDGYTF | NA | TRBJ1-2 | few | TRBV10-2
TGTGCCAGCAGTGAAGCCCCTGCAGGGGGCAATCAGCCCCAGCATTTT | CASSEAPAGGNQPQHF | NA | TRBJ1-5 | NA | TRBV6-1
TGTGCCAGCAGTGAGGCAGGTGCCCCTCGGGACGAGCAGTACTTC | CASSEAGAPRDEQYF | NA | TRBJ2-7 | NA | TRBV25-1
TGTGCCAGCTCACCGGACAGCCTTAATGAAAAACTGTTTTTT | CASSPDSLNEKLFF | NA | TRBJ1-4 | few | TRBV18